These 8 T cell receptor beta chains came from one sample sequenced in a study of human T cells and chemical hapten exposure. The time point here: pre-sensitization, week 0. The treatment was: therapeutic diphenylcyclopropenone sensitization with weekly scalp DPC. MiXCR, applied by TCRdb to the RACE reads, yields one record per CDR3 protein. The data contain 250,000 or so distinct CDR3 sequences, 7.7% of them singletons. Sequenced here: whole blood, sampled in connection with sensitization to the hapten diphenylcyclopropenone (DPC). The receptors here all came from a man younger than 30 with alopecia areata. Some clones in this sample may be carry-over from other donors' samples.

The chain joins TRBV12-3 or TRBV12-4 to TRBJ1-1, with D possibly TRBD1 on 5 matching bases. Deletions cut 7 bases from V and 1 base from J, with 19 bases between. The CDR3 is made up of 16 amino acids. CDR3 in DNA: TGTGCCAGCACCACGGGCAGGGCGCAAAGGAACACTGAAGCTTTCTTT. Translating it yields CASTTGRAQRNTEAFF.

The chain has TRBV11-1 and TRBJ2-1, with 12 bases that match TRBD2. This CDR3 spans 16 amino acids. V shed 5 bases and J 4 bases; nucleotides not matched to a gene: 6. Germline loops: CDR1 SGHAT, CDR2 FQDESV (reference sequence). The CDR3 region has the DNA TGTGCCAGCAGCCCGAAACTAGCGGGGGGATACAATGAGCAGTTCTTC. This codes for CASSPKLAGGYNEQFF.

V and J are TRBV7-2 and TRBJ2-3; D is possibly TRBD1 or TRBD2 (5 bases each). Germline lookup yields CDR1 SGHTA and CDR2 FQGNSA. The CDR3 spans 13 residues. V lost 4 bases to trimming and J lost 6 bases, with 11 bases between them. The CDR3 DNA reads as TGTGCCAGCAGCTGGGACCGTGATGATACGCAGTATTTT. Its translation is CASSWDRDDTQYF.

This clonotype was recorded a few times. The CDR3, as DNA: TGCGCCAGCAGCTTGGATCCAGGGGGCAAAAGGAATGAGCAGTTCTTC. Protein sequence: CASSLDPGGKRNEQFF. The V call is TRBV5-1, the J call TRBJ2-1, with 8 positions matching TRBD1. The CDR3 has 16 residues. J gave up 7 bases and V 0 bases, and 9 bases lay outside the gene matches. Germline V gene data show CDR1 as SGHRS and CDR2 as YFSETQ.

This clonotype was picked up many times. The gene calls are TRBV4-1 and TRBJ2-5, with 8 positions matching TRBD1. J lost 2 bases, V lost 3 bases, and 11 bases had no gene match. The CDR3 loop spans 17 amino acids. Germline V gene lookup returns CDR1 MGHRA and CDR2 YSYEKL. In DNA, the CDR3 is TGCGCCAGCAGCCAGGCCCCCAGGGGGCACCCTCAAGAGACCCAGTACTTC. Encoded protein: CASSQAPRGHPQETQYF.

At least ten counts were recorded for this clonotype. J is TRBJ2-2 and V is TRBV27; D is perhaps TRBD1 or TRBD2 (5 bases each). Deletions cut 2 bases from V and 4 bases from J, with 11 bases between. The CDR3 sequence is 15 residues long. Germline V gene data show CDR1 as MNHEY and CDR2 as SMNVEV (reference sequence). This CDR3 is CASSLVRGSTGELFF. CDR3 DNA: TGTGCCAGCAGTTTAGTTCGGGGCAGCACCGGGGAGCTGTTTTTT.

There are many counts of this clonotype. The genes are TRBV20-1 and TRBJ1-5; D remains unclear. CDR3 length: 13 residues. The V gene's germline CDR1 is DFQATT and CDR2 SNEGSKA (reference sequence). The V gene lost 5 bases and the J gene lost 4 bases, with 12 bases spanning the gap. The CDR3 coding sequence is TGCAGTGCTCGCCCCGAGCCGAATCAGCCCCAGCATTTT. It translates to CSARPEPNQPQHF.

The CDR3 spells CASSVSDRASAETQYF. The CDR3 DNA follows: TGTGCCAGCAGCGTATCGGACAGGGCATCAGCAGAGACCCAGTACTTC. The chain links TRBV9 to TRBJ2-5; 8 nucleotides align to TRBD1. Germline-derived CDR1 and CDR2 are SGDLS and YYNGEE. After removal of 1 base from V and 4 bases from J, the junction contained 9 bases not matched to a gene. The CDR3 covers 16 residues.